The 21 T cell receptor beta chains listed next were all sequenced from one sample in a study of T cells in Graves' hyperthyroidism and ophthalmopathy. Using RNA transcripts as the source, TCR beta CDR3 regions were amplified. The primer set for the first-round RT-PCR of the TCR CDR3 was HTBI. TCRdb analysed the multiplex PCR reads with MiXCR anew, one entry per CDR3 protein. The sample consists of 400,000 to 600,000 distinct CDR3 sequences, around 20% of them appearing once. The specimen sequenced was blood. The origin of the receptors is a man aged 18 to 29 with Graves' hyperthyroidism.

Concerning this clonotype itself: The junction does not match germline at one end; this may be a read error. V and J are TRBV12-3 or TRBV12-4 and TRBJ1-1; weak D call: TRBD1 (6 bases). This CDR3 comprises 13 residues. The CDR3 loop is CASSSQGWTEACF. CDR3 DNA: TGTGCCAGCAGTTCACAGGGTTGGACTGAAGCTTGCTTT.

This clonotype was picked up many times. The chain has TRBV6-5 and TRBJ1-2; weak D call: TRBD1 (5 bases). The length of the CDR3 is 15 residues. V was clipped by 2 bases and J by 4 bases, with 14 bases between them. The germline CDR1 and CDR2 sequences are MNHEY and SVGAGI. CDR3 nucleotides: TGTGCCAGCAGTTACCGCGGACAACCAGGCTATGGCTACACCTTC. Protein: CASSYRGQPGYGYTF.

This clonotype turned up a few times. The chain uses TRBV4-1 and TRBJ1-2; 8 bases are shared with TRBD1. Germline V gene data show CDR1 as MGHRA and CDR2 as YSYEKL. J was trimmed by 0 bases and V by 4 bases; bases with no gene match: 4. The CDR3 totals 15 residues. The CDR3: CASSPKQGANYGYTF. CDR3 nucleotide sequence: TGCGCCAGCAGCCCAAAACAGGGGGCTAACTATGGCTACACCTTC.

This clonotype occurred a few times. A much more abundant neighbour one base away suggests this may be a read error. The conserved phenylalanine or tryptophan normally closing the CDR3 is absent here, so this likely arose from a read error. The CDR3 region has the DNA TGTGCCAGCAGCCCGGGACAGGGAATGAACACTGAAGCTTTCCTT. This gives the protein CASSPGQGMNTEAFL. The gene calls are TRBV6-2 or TRBV6-3 and TRBJ1-1; 9 nucleotides line up with TRBD1. This CDR3 region has 15 residues. The germline gives CDR1 MNHEY, CDR2 SVGEGT. The V and J ends lost 6 bases and 0 bases, in that order; junction bases with no gene match: 5.

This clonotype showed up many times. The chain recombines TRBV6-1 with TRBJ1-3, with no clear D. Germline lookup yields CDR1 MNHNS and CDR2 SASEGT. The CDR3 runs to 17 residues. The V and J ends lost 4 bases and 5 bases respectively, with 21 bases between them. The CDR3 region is CASSVNTAGPGRNTIYF. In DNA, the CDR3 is TGTGCCAGCAGTGTCAATACGGCAGGCCCCGGGAGAAACACCATATATTTT.

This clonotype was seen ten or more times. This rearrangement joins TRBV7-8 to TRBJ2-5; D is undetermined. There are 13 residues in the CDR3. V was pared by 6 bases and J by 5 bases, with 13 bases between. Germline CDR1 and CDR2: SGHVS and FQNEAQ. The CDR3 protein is CASSYDPVETQYF. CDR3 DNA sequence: TGTGCCAGCAGTTATGACCCCGTGGAGACCCAGTACTTC.

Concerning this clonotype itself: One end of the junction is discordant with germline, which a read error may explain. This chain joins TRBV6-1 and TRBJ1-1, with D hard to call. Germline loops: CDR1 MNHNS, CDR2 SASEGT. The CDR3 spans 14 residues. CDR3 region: CASSGGMWSTDAFF. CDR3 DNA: TGTGCCAGCAGTGGAGGAATGTGGTCCACTGATGCTTTCTTT.

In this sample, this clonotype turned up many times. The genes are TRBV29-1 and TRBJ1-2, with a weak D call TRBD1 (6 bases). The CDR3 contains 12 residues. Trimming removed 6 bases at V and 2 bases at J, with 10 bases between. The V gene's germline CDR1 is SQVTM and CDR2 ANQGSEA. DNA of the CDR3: TGCAGCGTAAGACAGGAGAACTATGGCTACACCTTC. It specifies CSVRQENYGYTF. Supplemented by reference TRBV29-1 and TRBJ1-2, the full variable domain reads SAVISQKPSRDICQRGTSLTIQCQVDSQVTMMFWYRQQPGQSLTLIATANQGSEATYESGFVIDKFPISRPNLTFSTLTVSNMSPEDSSIYLCSVRQENYGYTFGSGTRLTVV.

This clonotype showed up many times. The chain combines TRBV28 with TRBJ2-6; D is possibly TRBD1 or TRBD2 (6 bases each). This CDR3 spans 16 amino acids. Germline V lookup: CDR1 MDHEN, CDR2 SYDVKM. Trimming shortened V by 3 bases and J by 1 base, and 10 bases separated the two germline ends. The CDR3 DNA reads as TGTGCCAGCAGTTTGGGGGGCGAATCTGGGGCCAACGTCCTGACTTTC. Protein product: CASSLGGESGANVLTF.

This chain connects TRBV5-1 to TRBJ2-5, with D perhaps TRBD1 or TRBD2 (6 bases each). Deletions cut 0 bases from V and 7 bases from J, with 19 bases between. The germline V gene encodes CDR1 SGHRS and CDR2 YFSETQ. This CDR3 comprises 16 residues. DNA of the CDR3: TGCGCCAGCAGCTTGGAGGGGGGCCAAGCGACGGGGACCCAGTACTTC. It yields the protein CASSLEGGQATGTQYF. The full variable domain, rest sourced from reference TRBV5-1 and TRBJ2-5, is KAGVTQTPRYLIKTRGQQVTLSCSPISGHRSVSWYQQTPGQGLQFLFEYFSETQRNKGNFPGRFSGRQFSNSRSEMNVSTLELGDSALYLCASSLEGGQATGTQYFGPGTRLLVL.

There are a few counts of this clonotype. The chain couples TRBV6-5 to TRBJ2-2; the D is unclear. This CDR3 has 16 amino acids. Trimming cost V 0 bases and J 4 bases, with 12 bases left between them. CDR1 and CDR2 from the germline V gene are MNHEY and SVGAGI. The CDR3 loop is CASSYSSAPSTGELFF. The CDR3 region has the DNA TGTGCCAGCAGTTACTCGAGTGCCCCGAGCACCGGGGAGCTGTTTTTT.

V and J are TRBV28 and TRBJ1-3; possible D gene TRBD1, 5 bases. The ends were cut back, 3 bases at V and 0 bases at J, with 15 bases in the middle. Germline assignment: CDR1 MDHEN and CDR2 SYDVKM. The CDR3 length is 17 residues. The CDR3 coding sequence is TGTGCCAGCAGTTTGGGGCGGGCCGCCAACTCTGGAAACACCATATATTTT. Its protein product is CASSLGRAANSGNTIYF.

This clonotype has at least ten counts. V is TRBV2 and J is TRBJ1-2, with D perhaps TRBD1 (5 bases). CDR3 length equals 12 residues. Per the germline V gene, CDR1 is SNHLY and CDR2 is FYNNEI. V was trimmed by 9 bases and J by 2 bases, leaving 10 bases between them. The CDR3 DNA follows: TGTGCCAGTACAAGACAGAACTATGGCTACACCTTC. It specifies CASTRQNYGYTF.

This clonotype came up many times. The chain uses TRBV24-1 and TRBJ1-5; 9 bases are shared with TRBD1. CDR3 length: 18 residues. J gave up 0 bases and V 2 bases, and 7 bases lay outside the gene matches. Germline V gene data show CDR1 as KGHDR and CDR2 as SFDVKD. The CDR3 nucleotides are TGTGCCACCAGTGATTCCGGGACAGGGACGTATAGCAATCAGCCCCAGCATTTT. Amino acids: CATSDSGTGTYSNQPQHF.

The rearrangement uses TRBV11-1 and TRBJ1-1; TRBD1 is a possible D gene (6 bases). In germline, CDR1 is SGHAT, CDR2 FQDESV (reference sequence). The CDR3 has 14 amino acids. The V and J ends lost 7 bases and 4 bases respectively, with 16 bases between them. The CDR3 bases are TGTGCCAGCAACCCGACAGGAAGTGCCACTGAAGCTTTCTTT. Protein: CASNPTGSATEAFF.

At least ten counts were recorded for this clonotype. In DNA, the CDR3 is TGTGCCAGCAGTTTAGGGACAGGGGCCTACCTCGCGTACGAGCAGTACTTC. Its translation: CASSLGTGAYLAYEQYF. The chain is built from TRBV12-3 or TRBV12-4 and TRBJ2-7, with 9 positions matching TRBD1. The length of the CDR3 is 17 residues. J was trimmed by 4 bases and V by 1 base; bases with no gene match: 11.

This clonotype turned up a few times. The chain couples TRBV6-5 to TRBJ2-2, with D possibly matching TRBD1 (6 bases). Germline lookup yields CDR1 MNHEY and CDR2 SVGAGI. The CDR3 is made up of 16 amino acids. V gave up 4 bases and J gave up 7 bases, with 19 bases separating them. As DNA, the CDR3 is TGTGCCAGCAGTTTTGGGGTGACAGGAAGGATCGGGGAGCTGTTTTTT. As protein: CASSFGVTGRIGELFF.

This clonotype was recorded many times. CDR3 residues: CASSEAPRDRAYEQYF. The CDR3 coding sequence is TGTGCCAGCAGTGAAGCGCCCCGGGACAGGGCGTACGAGCAGTACTTC. The chain couples TRBV6-1 to TRBJ2-7, with 9 bases fitting TRBD1. Losses at the gene ends were 0 bases for V and 4 bases for J; bases not matched to a gene: 7. Germline-derived CDR1 and CDR2 are MNHNS and SASEGT. This CDR3 contains 16 residues.

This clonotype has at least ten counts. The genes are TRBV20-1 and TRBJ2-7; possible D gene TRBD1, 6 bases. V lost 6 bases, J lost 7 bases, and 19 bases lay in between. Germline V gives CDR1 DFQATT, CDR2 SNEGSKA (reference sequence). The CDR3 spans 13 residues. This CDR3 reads CSARTYRAWEQYF. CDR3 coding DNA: TGCAGTGCAAGGACCTACAGGGCTTGGGAGCAGTACTTC.

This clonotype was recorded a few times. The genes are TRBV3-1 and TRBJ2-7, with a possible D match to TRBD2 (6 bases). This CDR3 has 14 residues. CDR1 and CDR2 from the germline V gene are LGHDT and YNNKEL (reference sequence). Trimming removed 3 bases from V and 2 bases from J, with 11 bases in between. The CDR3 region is CASSHGRGAYEQYF. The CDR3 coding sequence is TGTGCCAGCAGCCACGGGAGAGGGGCCTACGAGCAGTACTTC.

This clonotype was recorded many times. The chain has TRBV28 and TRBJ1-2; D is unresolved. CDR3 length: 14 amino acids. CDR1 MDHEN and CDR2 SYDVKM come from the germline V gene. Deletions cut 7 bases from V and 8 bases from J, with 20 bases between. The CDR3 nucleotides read TGTGCCAGCACCCCGGGAACCCTCGATGGGGGCTACACCTTC. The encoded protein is CASTPGTLDGGYTF.